Listed here are 23 T cell receptor beta chains from one sample, sequenced in a study of blood T cell repertoires in COVID-19. Using immunoSEQ multiplex PCR, the repertoire was profiled, and TCRdb retains in-frame clones only, with some absent. The profile shows approximately 280,000 clones, roughly 80% of them singletons. The source material was PBMCs or T cells enriched from blood (not recorded which). Receptors originate from a man aged 40-49 years who had been exposed to COVID-19.

A remark on this clone: This same CDR3 is encoded by further DNA sequences in the sample. This chain joins TRBV12-3 or TRBV12-4 and TRBJ2-1; D not certain. The length of the CDR3 is 11 residues. V was clipped by 9 bases and J by 4 bases, with 7 bases between them. This chain's CDR3 is CASSTYNEQFF. CDR3 bases: TGTGCCAGTTCTACGTACAATGAGCAGTTCTTC.

This sequence joins TRBV5-6 and TRBJ2-7; D possibly corresponds to TRBD2 (5 bases). Trimming left V 7 bases short and J 0 bases short, with 14 bases between. From germline, CDR1 is SGHDT and CDR2 YYEEEE. This CDR3 comprises 14 residues. This CDR3 is CASFRARVSYEQYF. In DNA, the CDR3 is TGTGCCAGCTTCCGAGCGAGGGTCTCCTACGAGCAGTACTTC.

The gene calls are TRBV6-5 and TRBJ2-3; TRBD1 might be the D (6 bases). Germline V gene data show CDR1 as MNHEY and CDR2 as SVGAGI. This CDR3 region has 14 residues. V lost 6 bases, J lost 4 bases, and 14 bases lay in between. CDR3 protein: CASRTGASPDTQYF. The DNA for the CDR3 is TGTGCCAGCAGGACAGGCGCATCACCAGATACGCAGTATTTT.

This clone was seen only once. This chain connects TRBV2 to TRBJ2-7, with 7 bases identical to TRBD2. Germline trimming cut 6 bases from V and 8 bases from J; bases unmatched to any gene: 13. CDR1 SNHLY and CDR2 FYNNEI come from the germline V gene. The CDR3 is made up of 14 amino acids. CDR3 sequence (DNA): TGTGCCAGCAGACTCAATCGTGGGGGGGAACAGCAGTACTTC. Translation: CASRLNRGGEQQYF.

This sequence joins TRBV28 and TRBJ2-7, with no clear D. Germline V CDR1 and CDR2: MDHEN, SYDVKM. This CDR3 has 11 amino acids. The germline V and J ends were trimmed by 7 bases and 5 bases, with 9 bases remaining between them. CDR3 coding DNA: TGTGCCAGCACCCAGAATGACGAGCAGTACTTC. It yields the protein CASTQNDEQYF. Full variable domain (rest looked up from reference TRBV28 and TRBJ2-7): DVKVTQSSRYLVKRTGEKVFLECVQDMDHENMFWYRQDPGLGLRLIYFSYDVKMKEKGDIPEGYSVSREKKERFSLILESASTNQTSMYLCASTQNDEQYFGPGTRLTVT.

V gene TRBV19 combines with J gene TRBJ1-3, with a weak D call TRBD1 (5 bases). CDR3 length: 16 amino acids. Germline assignment: CDR1 LNHDA and CDR2 SQIVND (reference sequence). V shed 5 bases and J shed 0 bases, with 14 bases lying between them. CDR3 residues: CASSVGAGPSGNTIYF. The CDR3 coding sequence is TGTGCCAGTAGTGTTGGGGCAGGACCCTCTGGAAACACCATATATTTT.

CDR3 nucleotide sequence: TGTGCCAGCAGAACAGGGGAATCTGGAAACACCATATATTTT. It translates to CASRTGESGNTIYF. The chain employs TRBV6-5 and TRBJ1-3; 7 bases agree with TRBD1. The length of the CDR3 is 14 residues. Trimming at V came to 6 bases and at J to 1 base, leaving 3 bases not matched to a gene. Germline CDR1 reads MNHEY; CDR2 reads SVGAGI.

V and J are TRBV29-1 and TRBJ1-1; the D is unclear. The length of the CDR3 is 14 residues. Germline CDR1 is SQVTM and CDR2 is ANQGSEA. Trimming cost V 7 bases and J 1 base, with 16 bases left between them. CDR3 DNA: TGCAGCGCCACCCATCGGTTATCGAACACTGAAGCTTTCTTT. Translating it yields CSATHRLSNTEAFF.

The rearrangement links TRBV5-5 to TRBJ2-6; D perhaps matches TRBD1 (5 bases). The CDR3 has 18 amino acids. Germline lookup yields CDR1 SGHKS and CDR2 YYEKEE (reference sequence). Between the trimmed V and J ends, which lost 4 bases and 3 bases, there was a span of 20 bases. Here the CDR3 reads CASSLNMGQGGGANVLTF. The CDR3 nucleotides read TGTGCCAGCAGCCTAAACATGGGGCAGGGCGGTGGGGCCAACGTCCTGACTTTC.

The genes are TRBV9 and TRBJ2-3, with D possibly being TRBD1 (5 bases). Germline V gives CDR1 SGDLS, CDR2 YYNGEE. This CDR3 region has 15 residues. V lost 4 bases and J lost 2, with 14 bases in between. CDR3 bases: TGTGCCAGCAGCACACGACAGATCTACACAGATACGCAGTATTTT. It yields the protein CASSTRQIYTDTQYF.

The chain has TRBV5-4 and TRBJ1-2; D uncertain. Germline CDR1 reads SGHNT; CDR2 reads YYREEE (reference sequence). V lost 6 bases, J lost 4 bases, and 13 bases lay in between. The CDR3 extends over 13 amino acids. The CDR3 DNA reads as TGTGCCAGCAAGCCAGGAGGGAGCTATGGCTACACCTTC. It is translated as CASKPGGSYGYTF.

This sequence joins TRBV11-2 and TRBJ2-3; D may be TRBD1 (5 bases). The CDR3 totals 15 residues. Germline V lookup: CDR1 SGHAT, CDR2 FQNNGV. Trimming left V 1 base short and J 4 bases short, with 12 bases between. CDR3 in amino acids: CASSLAPLGADTQYF. As DNA, the CDR3 is TGTGCCAGCAGCTTAGCACCCCTAGGGGCAGATACGCAGTATTTT.

CDR3 sequence: CASRGLHGGNQPQHF. For the CDR3, the DNA is TGTGCCAGCAGAGGGCTGCACGGCGGGAATCAGCCCCAGCATTTT. The V call is TRBV2, the J call TRBJ1-5, with D hard to call. V was pared by 6 bases and J by 4 bases, with 16 bases between. Germline V gene lookup returns CDR1 SNHLY and CDR2 FYNNEI. CDR3 length: 15 residues.

This clone is a singleton in its sample. V usage is TRBV9 and J usage is TRBJ1-2; TRBD1 aligns across 7 bases. CDR3 size: 17 residues. The germline gives CDR1 SGDLS, CDR2 YYNGEE. Germline trimming cut 0 bases from V and 3 bases from J; bases unmatched to any gene: 11. The CDR3 region has the DNA TGTGCCAGCAGCGTAGACTACTTTGGAGGGGGCGACTATGGCTACACCTTC. Its protein is CASSVDYFGGGDYGYTF.

The chain recombines TRBV2 with TRBJ2-1; 8 bases are a match to TRBD2. The CDR3 contains 16 residues. V trimming: 1 base; J trimming: 10 bases; junction bases outside the gene matches: 12. The germline CDR1 and CDR2 sequences are SNHLY and FYNNEI. The CDR3 loop is CASSEVASGFPIEQFF. CDR3 DNA sequence: TGTGCCAGCAGTGAAGTCGCTAGCGGGTTTCCGATCGAGCAGTTCTTC.

A single count supports this clone. V usage is TRBV24-1 and J usage is TRBJ1-5; D gene unclear. Trimming shortened V by 3 bases and J by 4 bases, and 9 bases separated the two germline ends. The CDR3 runs 14 residues. Germline V gene sequence: CDR1 KGHDR, CDR2 SFDVKD. The CDR3 nucleotides read TGTGCCACCAGTGATGGCAGGAGGAATCAGCCCCAGCATTTT. It encodes CATSDGRRNQPQHF.

V is TRBV6-5 and J is TRBJ1-5; D not certain. This CDR3 has 14 amino acids. Germline CDR1 MNHEY, CDR2 SVGAGI. V was clipped by 7 bases and J by 4 bases, with 14 bases between them. The CDR3 DNA is TGTGCCAGCAAGAAAGGGAGAGGAAATCAGCCCCAGCATTTT. Amino acid sequence: CASKKGRGNQPQHF.

The chain has TRBV6-5 and TRBJ1-5, with D possibly TRBD1 on 5 matching bases. The CDR3 is made up of 14 amino acids. Trimming stripped 6 bases from V and 2 bases from J, with 11 bases between. The germline V gene has CDR1 MNHEY and CDR2 SVGAGI. The CDR3 loop is CASSYQGGNQPQHF. As DNA, the CDR3 is TGTGCCAGCAGCTACCAGGGTGGCAATCAGCCCCAGCATTTT.

This clone appeared a few times. J is TRBJ2-3 and V is TRBV6-4, with D tentatively TRBD1 (6 bases). The CDR3 loop spans 13 amino acids. V was cut by 8 bases and J by 2 bases, with 11 bases left in between. The V gene's germline CDR1 is MRHNA and CDR2 SNTAGT. CDR3 region: CASSGQTTDTQYF. The DNA of the CDR3 is TGTGCCAGCTCCGGACAGACCACAGATACGCAGTATTTT.

V usage is TRBV20-1 and J usage is TRBJ1-2; D is possibly TRBD1 (6 bases). V was trimmed by 6 bases and J by 4 bases, leaving 9 bases between them. This CDR3 is 11 amino acids long. Germline V CDR1 and CDR2: DFQATT, SNEGSKA (reference sequence). The CDR3 sequence is CSAEQGYGYTF. CDR3 sequence (DNA): TGCAGTGCAGAACAGGGCTATGGCTACACCTTC.

J is TRBJ1-2 and V is TRBV7-2; D uncertain. Germline V lookup: CDR1 SGHTA, CDR2 FQGNSA. V lost 0 bases and J lost 3, with 14 bases in between. The CDR3 contains 16 residues. The CDR3 region is CASSLARPNQDYGYTF. The CDR3 nucleotides are TGTGCCAGCAGCTTAGCGCGTCCAAATCAGGACTATGGCTACACCTTC.

The chain carries TRBV27 and TRBJ2-5; D is possibly TRBD2 (5 bases). V lost 10 bases to trimming and J lost 0 bases, with 12 bases between them. The germline CDR1 and CDR2 sequences are MNHEY and SMNVEV (reference sequence). The CDR3 has 13 amino acids. The CDR3 spells CATTAGDQETQYF. In nucleotides, the CDR3 is TGTGCCACTACCGCCGGGGACCAAGAGACCCAGTACTTC.

The chain joins TRBV30 to TRBJ1-6; the match to TRBD1 covers 8 bases. With V trimmed by 5 bases and J by 10 bases, 10 bases remained unmatched. Germline-derived CDR1 and CDR2 are GTSNPN and SVGIG (reference sequence). The CDR3 sequence is 14 residues long. CDR3 nucleotide sequence: TGTGCCTGGGGTCCGGGACAGGCTATATCACCCCTCCACTTT. It encodes CAWGPGQAISPLHF.